The 27 T cell receptor beta chains in this list originate from one sample, sequenced in a study of shared clonotypes between healthy human individuals. Data came from immunoSEQ multiplex PCR; TCRdb stores just in-frame clones and leaves some out. The data hold approximately 2.1 million clones, with roughly 93% observed a single time. Sequencing was done on a sample of naive CD4+ T cells from PBMCs. Documented subset: CD45RA+ positively selected. All receptors come from a man aged 18 to 35 in good health. Some clones in this sample may be carry-over from other donors' samples.

The V call is TRBV6-5, the J call TRBJ2-7, with a tentative D call TRBD1 (5 bases). V was pared by 6 bases and J by 3 bases, with 18 bases between. The length of the CDR3 is 15 residues. Germline CDR1 and CDR2: MNHEY and SVGAGI. The CDR3 protein is CASRSQGTSFYEQYF. The CDR3 DNA follows: TGTGCCAGCAGATCCCAGGGAACCTCCTTCTACGAGCAGTACTTC.

The V call is TRBV2, the J call TRBJ1-1, with 8 bases that match TRBD1. V lost 6 bases and J lost 3; bases outside the gene matches: 9. Germline CDR1 reads SNHLY; CDR2 reads FYNNEI. There are 15 residues in the CDR3. The CDR3: CASRGTGGGYTEAFF. As DNA, the CDR3 is TGTGCCAGCAGAGGAACAGGGGGAGGATACACTGAAGCTTTCTTT.

The chain has TRBV6-5 and TRBJ1-1; D is possibly TRBD1 (5 bases). V lost 6 bases, J lost 1 base, and 9 bases lay in between. The CDR3 runs 13 residues. Germline loops: CDR1 MNHEY, CDR2 SVGAGI. For the CDR3, the DNA is TGTGCCAGCAGAGACACAGGGAACACTGAAGCTTTCTTT. Translated, it gives CASRDTGNTEAFF.

About this clone: Other DNA sequences in the same sample also yield this CDR3. The CDR3 reads CASSPGRNSYEQYF. The CDR3 DNA is TGTGCCAGCTCACCCGGACGGAACTCCTACGAGCAGTACTTC. This chain links TRBV18 with TRBJ2-7; D ambiguous. The length of the CDR3 is 14 residues. Germline CDR1 KGHSH, CDR2 LQKENI. With 3 bases removed from V and 0 bases from J, the gap between germline ends came to 9 bases.

The chain links TRBV5-1 to TRBJ2-7, with no clear D. This CDR3 is 13 amino acids long. Between the trimmed V and J ends, which lost 7 bases and 2 bases, there was a span of 13 bases. Germline V gene sequence: CDR1 SGHRS, CDR2 YFSETQ. CDR3 sequence (DNA): TGCGCCAGCCGAACTTCGGATGCCTACGAGCAGTACTTC. Translation gives CASRTSDAYEQYF.

This rearrangement joins TRBV5-1 to TRBJ2-5, with D perhaps being TRBD1 or TRBD2 (5 bases each). The CDR3 has 14 residues. The V gene's germline CDR1 is SGHRS and CDR2 YFSETQ. V gave up 4 bases and J gave up 2 bases, with 12 bases separating them. The CDR3 loop is CASSTPGRQETQYF. Here the CDR3 DNA reads TGCGCCAGCAGCACTCCGGGACGGCAAGAGACCCAGTACTTC.

The chain carries TRBV2 and TRBJ1-2; D is ambiguous. This CDR3 region has 13 residues. Between the trimmed V and J ends, which lost 4 bases and 1 base, there was a span of 7 bases. The germline CDR1 and CDR2 sequences are SNHLY and FYNNEI. The CDR3 coding sequence is TGTGCCAGCAGTGGGAGCAGTAACTATGGCTACACCTTC. It specifies CASSGSSNYGYTF.

J is TRBJ2-6 and V is TRBV18; 9 nucleotides line up with TRBD1. Germline V gene sequence: CDR1 KGHSH, CDR2 LQKENI. V lost 1 base, J lost 2 bases, and 6 bases stayed unmatched. This CDR3 is built from 18 residues. The CDR3 DNA reads as TGTGCCAGCTCACCACTGGGACAGGGTATCCCTGGGGCCAACGTCCTGACTTTC. Amino acids: CASSPLGQGIPGANVLTF.

The chain recombines TRBV10-3 with TRBJ2-1; D is ambiguous. This CDR3 comprises 13 residues. In germline, CDR1 is ENHRY, CDR2 SYGVKD. V gave up 0 bases and J gave up 6 bases, with 6 bases separating them. The chain's CDR3 is CAISESGPNEQFF. As DNA, the CDR3 is TGTGCCATCAGTGAGTCTGGCCCCAATGAGCAGTTCTTC.

This rearrangement joins TRBV5-1 to TRBJ2-7; 8 bases are a match to TRBD1. Germline V gene lookup returns CDR1 SGHRS and CDR2 YFSETQ. The V and J ends lost 2 bases and 3 bases, in that order; junction bases with no gene match: 4. The CDR3 length is 14 residues. The DNA for the CDR3 is TGCGCCAGCAGCTTCCGGACAGGGAACTACGAGCAGTACTTC. Translating it yields CASSFRTGNYEQYF.

This chain joins TRBV27 and TRBJ2-1, with D maybe TRBD1 (6 bases). V lost 6 bases and J lost 9, with 21 bases in between. This CDR3 comprises 15 residues. Germline values: CDR1 MNHEY, CDR2 SMNVEV (reference sequence). In nucleotides, the CDR3 is TGTGCCAGCAGAGGGCAGGGGCTGGGGTTGAGTGAGCAGTTCTTC. Protein: CASRGQGLGLSEQFF.

This chain links TRBV4-3 with TRBJ2-3, with 9 nucleotides matching TRBD2. J gave up 4 bases and V 0 bases, and 5 bases lay outside the gene matches. CDR1 LGHNA and CDR2 YSLEER come from the germline V gene. The CDR3 totals 16 residues. The DNA of the CDR3 is TGCGCCAGCAGCCAAGATAGCGGGAGTCGCGCAGATACGCAGTATTTT. This gives the protein CASSQDSGSRADTQYF.

The chain recombines TRBV5-6 with TRBJ1-2; tentatively, D is TRBD1 (5 bases). The V gene's germline CDR1 is SGHDT and CDR2 YYEEEE. This CDR3 contains 12 residues. V lost 3 bases to trimming and J lost 8 bases, with 11 bases between them. The CDR3 DNA follows: TGTGCCAGCAGCTGGGGGACGAACGGCTACACCTTC. It is translated as CASSWGTNGYTF.

Only one count was recorded for this clone. The chain is built from TRBV7-8 and TRBJ2-2; D gene uncertain. Germline assignment: CDR1 SGHVS and CDR2 FQNEAQ. V was shortened by 4 bases and J by 2 bases, with 5 bases between the two germline ends. There are 13 residues in the CDR3. The CDR3 DNA sequence: TGTGCCAGCAGCTCACCTAACACCGGGGAGCTGTTTTTT. Translating it yields CASSSPNTGELFF.

The table lists this clone with a few counts. The chain employs TRBV19 and TRBJ1-1; D gene uncertain. Germline assignment: CDR1 LNHDA and CDR2 SQIVND (reference sequence). Trimming cost V 5 bases and J 1 base, with 5 bases left between them. This CDR3 has 12 amino acids. The CDR3, as DNA: TGTGCCAGTAGTGTCAGGAACACTGAAGCTTTCTTT. This encodes CASSVRNTEAFF.

For this clone: Other nucleotide sequences from this sample produce the same CDR3. The V call is TRBV6-6, the J call TRBJ1-1; unclear D gene. V was trimmed by 0 bases and J by 1 base, leaving 6 bases between them. Germline V gives CDR1 MNHNY, CDR2 SVGAGI (reference sequence). The length of the CDR3 is 14 residues. The CDR3 coding sequence is TGTGCCAGCAGTTACTCGGGAGGGAACACTGAAGCTTTCTTT. Its translation: CASSYSGGNTEAFF.

This sequence joins TRBV7-3 and TRBJ2-1; no clear D gene. CDR1 is SGHTA, CDR2 FQGTGA, per germline. V lost 4 bases to trimming and J lost 3 bases, with 7 bases between them. This CDR3 spans 13 amino acids. CDR3 protein: CASSSTGYNEQFF. The CDR3 DNA is TGTGCCAGCAGCTCGACTGGCTACAATGAGCAGTTCTTC. The whole variable domain, filled in from reference TRBV7-3 and TRBJ2-1, reads GAGVSQTPSNKVTEKGKYVELRCDPISGHTALYWYRQSLGQGPEFLIYFQGTGAADDSGLPNDRFFAVRPEGSVSTLKIQRTERGDSAVYLCASSSTGYNEQFFGPGTRLTVL.

The chain joins TRBV7-2 to TRBJ1-5, with a possible D match to TRBD1 (6 bases). The CDR3 covers 14 residues. V gave up 5 bases and J gave up 7 bases, with 15 bases separating them. CDR1 is SGHTA and CDR2 is FQGNSA in the germline V gene. The CDR3 bases are TGTGCCAGCAGCGGACACAGGGCGCTACAGCCCCAGCATTTT. Amino acid sequence: CASSGHRALQPQHF. The variable domain in full, completed from reference TRBV7-2 and TRBJ1-5, reads GAGVSQSPSNKVTEKGKDVELRCDPISGHTALYWYRQSLGQGLEFLIYFQGNSAPDKSGLPSDRFSAERTGGSVSTLTIQRTQQEDSAVYLCASSGHRALQPQHFGDGTRLSIL.

This chain connects TRBV10-1 to TRBJ1-5, with TRBD1 as a possible D gene (5 bases). The length of the CDR3 is 12 residues. V was clipped by 4 bases and J by 7 bases, with 8 bases between them. Germline V CDR1 and CDR2: WNHNN, SYGVQD (reference sequence). CDR3: CASSAGPQPQHF. CDR3 DNA sequence: TGCGCCAGCAGTGCAGGGCCCCAGCCCCAGCATTTT.

This chain links TRBV7-2 with TRBJ1-2, with 9 bases identical to TRBD1. Trimming cost V 4 bases and J 6 bases; bases outside gene matches: 6. The CDR3 is made up of 14 amino acids. Germline V gene sequence: CDR1 SGHTA, CDR2 FQGNSA. The CDR3 coding sequence is TGTGCCAGCAGCTCCCAGGGACAGGGCCATGGCTACACCTTC. The encoded protein is CASSSQGQGHGYTF.

Worth noting for this clone: The sample carries other DNA sequences with the same CDR3. This chain connects TRBV12-5 to TRBJ2-1; possibly TRBD2 for D (5 bases). The CDR3 runs 12 residues. The V and J ends lost 3 bases and 7 bases respectively, with 7 bases between them. The germline V gene has CDR1 LGHNT and CDR2 FRNRAP. CDR3: CASGFGENEQFF. The CDR3 DNA follows: TGTGCTAGTGGTTTCGGGGAGAATGAGCAGTTCTTC.

The rearrangement links TRBV7-3 to TRBJ2-1; weak D call: TRBD2 (6 bases). V was pared by 3 bases and J by 0 bases, with 9 bases between. Germline CDR1 reads SGHTA; CDR2 reads FQGTGA. The CDR3 length is 15 residues. The CDR3: CASSFQTSSYNEQFF. CDR3 coding DNA: TGTGCCAGCAGCTTTCAGACTAGCTCCTACAATGAGCAGTTCTTC.

The chain recombines TRBV5-1 with TRBJ2-3; 9 nucleotides match TRBD2. V was clipped by 4 bases and J by 4 bases; unmatched bases: 13. This CDR3 has 17 residues. Germline V CDR1 and CDR2: SGHRS, YFSETQ. The CDR3, as DNA: TGCGCCAGCAGCATCGCTGCCGGGACTAGCAGGTCAGATACGCAGTATTTT. It encodes CASSIAAGTSRSDTQYF.

The chain has TRBV18 and TRBJ1-2; 9 nucleotides match TRBD1. The trim removed 4 bases at V and 6 bases at J, leaving 12 bases unmatched. From germline, CDR1 is KGHSH and CDR2 LQKENI. The CDR3 covers 16 residues. CDR3 sequence reads: CASSQNVGTGLDGYTF. The CDR3 DNA reads TGTGCCAGCTCACAAAACGTCGGGACAGGGCTGGATGGCTACACCTTC.

Concerning this clone: This CDR3 is also generated by other DNA sequences in the sample. This chain uses TRBV7-2 with TRBJ2-1, with TRBD2 as a possible D gene (6 bases). This CDR3 region has 15 residues. V gave up 2 bases and J gave up 4 bases, with 12 bases separating them. The germline V gene has CDR1 SGHTA and CDR2 FQGNSA. The CDR3 DNA reads as TGTGCCAGCAGCTTAACGCGGGATGGATACAATGAGCAGTTCTTC. As protein: CASSLTRDGYNEQFF.

The chain has TRBV2 and TRBJ1-2; D gene unclear. Germline loops: CDR1 SNHLY, CDR2 FYNNEI. This CDR3 is 14 amino acids long. Between the trimmed V and J ends, which lost 2 bases and 0 bases, there was a span of 7 bases. Here the CDR3 reads CASSEFSSNYGYTF. As DNA, the CDR3 is TGTGCCAGCAGTGAATTTAGTTCTAACTATGGCTACACCTTC.

This chain uses TRBV7-8 with TRBJ2-6, with TRBD1 matching 11 bases. J gave up 2 bases and V 4 bases, and 7 bases lay outside the gene matches. The CDR3 consists of 18 residues. CDR1 is SGHVS and CDR2 is FQNEAQ in the germline V gene. CDR3 sequence reads: CASSSKRTGGTGANVLTF. CDR3 coding DNA: TGTGCCAGCAGCTCGAAGAGGACAGGGGGCACTGGGGCCAACGTCCTGACTTTC.